This T cell receptor (beta chain) comes out of a study of CD8 T cells in Susac syndrome. Overall study context: Clinically active disease was present in about six of the sequenced Susac syndrome patients. About 8 of these patients were in remission. Study-level points and caveats: In total CD8+ repertoires, more than 15 Susac-specific public clones were found, and a few in CD8+ TEMRA repertoires. Regarding the TCR sequencing and HLA analysis, the study admitted that a relatively small number of individuals were involved.

J gave up 4 bases and V 4 bases, and 7 bases lay outside the gene matches. Looked up from germline, CDR1 is MNHEY and CDR2 is SVGAGI. CDR3 size: 14 residues. Note on this clonotype: The target antigen is unknown.

RNA in amounts of roughly 0.5 to 1 ug was reverse transcribed with random hexamers. It was immunoSEQ multiplex PCR that amplified TCR beta CDR3 across 54 Vbeta and 13 Jbeta. TCRdb independently ran MiXCR on the immunoSEQ multiplex PCR reads; one entry per CDR3 protein. The sample records 100,000 to 110,000 distinct CDR3 sequences, 95% being singletons. Sequenced sample: CD8+ T cells from PBMCs. The source of this sequence is a human donor with Susac syndrome. V is TRBV6-5 and J is TRBJ2-7, with 7 bases matching TRBD1. As DNA, the CDR3 is TGTGCCAGCAGTTGGGGGACGGGACAGTACGAGCAGTACTTC. Translating it yields CASSWGTGQYEQYF.